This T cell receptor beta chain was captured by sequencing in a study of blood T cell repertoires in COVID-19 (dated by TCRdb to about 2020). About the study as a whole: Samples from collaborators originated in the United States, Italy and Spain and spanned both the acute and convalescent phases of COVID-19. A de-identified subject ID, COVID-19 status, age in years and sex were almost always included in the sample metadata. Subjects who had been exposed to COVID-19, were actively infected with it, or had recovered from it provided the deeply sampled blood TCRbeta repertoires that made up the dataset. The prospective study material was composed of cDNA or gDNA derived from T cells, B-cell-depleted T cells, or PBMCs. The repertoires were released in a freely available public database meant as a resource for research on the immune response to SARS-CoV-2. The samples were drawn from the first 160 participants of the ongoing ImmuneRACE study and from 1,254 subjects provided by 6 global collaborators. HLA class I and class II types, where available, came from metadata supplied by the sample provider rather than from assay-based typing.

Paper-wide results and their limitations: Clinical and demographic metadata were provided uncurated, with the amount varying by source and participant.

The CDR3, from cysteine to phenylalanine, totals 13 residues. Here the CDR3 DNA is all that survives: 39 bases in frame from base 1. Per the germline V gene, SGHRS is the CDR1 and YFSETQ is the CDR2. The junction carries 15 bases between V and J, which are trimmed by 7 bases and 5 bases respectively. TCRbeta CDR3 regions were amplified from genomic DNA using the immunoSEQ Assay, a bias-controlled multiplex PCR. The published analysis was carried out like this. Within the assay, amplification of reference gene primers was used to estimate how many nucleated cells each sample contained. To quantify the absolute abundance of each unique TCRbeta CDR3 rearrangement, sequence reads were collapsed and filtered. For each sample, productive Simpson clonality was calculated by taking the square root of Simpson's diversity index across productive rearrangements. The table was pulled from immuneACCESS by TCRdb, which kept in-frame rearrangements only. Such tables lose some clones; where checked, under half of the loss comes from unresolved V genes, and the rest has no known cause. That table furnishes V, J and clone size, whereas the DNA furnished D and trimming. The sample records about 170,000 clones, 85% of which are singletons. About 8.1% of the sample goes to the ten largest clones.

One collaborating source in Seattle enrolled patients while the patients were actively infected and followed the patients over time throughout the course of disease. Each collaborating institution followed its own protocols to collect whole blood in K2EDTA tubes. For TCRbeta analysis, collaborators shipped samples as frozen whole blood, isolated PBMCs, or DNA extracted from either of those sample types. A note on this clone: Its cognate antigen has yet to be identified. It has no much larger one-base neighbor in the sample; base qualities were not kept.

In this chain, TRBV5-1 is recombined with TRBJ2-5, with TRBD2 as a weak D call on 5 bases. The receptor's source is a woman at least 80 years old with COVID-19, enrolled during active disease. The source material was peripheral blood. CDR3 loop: CASGPGVSETQYF. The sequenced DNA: TGCGCCAGCGGTCCCGGGGTGTCGGAGACCCAGTACTTC.